The next 26 T cell receptor beta chains were all read from a single sample in a study of regulatory T cells in long-lasting Graves disease. Described time point: newly diagnosed GD, antithyroid drugs for less than 3 months. Extracted PBMC RNA gave rise to the TCR library. Both iRepertoire HTBI primers and Arm-PCR of CDR3 regions were used to build the TCR beta libraries. TCRdb re-derived calls from the multiplex PCR reads in MiXCR, one entry per CDR3 protein. The sample has about 420,000 distinct CDR3 sequences, about a sixth seen once. Another study also made use of these data, one on T cells in Graves' hyperthyroidism and ophthalmopathy.

Here the sequenced sample was peripheral blood mononuclear cells (PBMCs), taken at new diagnosis, from a patient treated with antithyroid drugs. The receptors come from a woman between 18 and 29 years old with Graves disease.

This clonotype occurred many times. The V gene is TRBV6-2 or TRBV6-3, the J gene TRBJ2-1; D ambiguous. The V gene's germline CDR1 is MNHEY and CDR2 SVGEGT. The CDR3 sequence is 14 residues long. Trimming stripped 7 bases from V and 3 bases from J, with 13 bases between. CDR3 coding DNA: TGTGCCAGCAAGATAAAGGGAAACTACAATGAGCAGTTCTTC. Its translation: CASKIKGNYNEQFF.

This clonotype was counted a few times. A clone one base away is much larger, so this may be a read error. This chain links TRBV7-2 with TRBJ2-7; D is perhaps TRBD2 (7 bases). CDR3 size: 15 residues. Deletions cut 4 bases from V and 3 bases from J, with 16 bases between. The germline gives CDR1 SGHTA, CDR2 FQGNSA. The CDR3 loop reads CASSSTGASGYEQYF. CDR3 nucleotide sequence: TGTGCCAGCAGCTCGACGGGGGCTAGCGGCTACGAGCAGTACTTC.

There are many counts of this clonotype. The chain carries TRBV20-1 and TRBJ2-1; 8 bases are a match to TRBD2. Germline CDR1 is DFQATT and CDR2 is SNEGSKA (reference sequence). This CDR3 has 14 residues. V lost 1 base, J lost 10 bases, and 9 bases stayed unmatched. The CDR3 DNA is TGCAGTGCTAGAGTAGTAGCGGGATTTTCGGAGCAGTTCTTC. Encoded protein: CSARVVAGFSEQFF.

The chain uses TRBV3-1 and TRBJ2-1; 10 bases agree with TRBD2. Germline V gives CDR1 LGHDT, CDR2 YNNKEL (reference sequence). The CDR3 consists of 16 residues. V lost 1 base, J lost 10 bases, and 10 bases stayed unmatched. The CDR3 spells CASSQVVGLANYEQFF. CDR3 in DNA: TGTGCCAGCAGCCAAGTAGTGGGACTAGCGAACTACGAGCAGTTCTTC.

This clonotype was counted ten times or more. The genes are TRBV29-1 and TRBJ2-7, with 9 nucleotides matching TRBD1. The CDR3 spans 16 residues. The V gene's germline CDR1 is SQVTM and CDR2 ANQGSEA. The trim removed 6 bases at V and 4 bases at J, leaving 16 bases unmatched. The CDR3 region has the DNA TGCAGCGTCCTAACAACAGGGGGCGGCGGGGTTTACGAGCAGTACTTC. Amino acid sequence: CSVLTTGGGGVYEQYF.

In this sample, this clonotype turned up a few times. This chain joins TRBV20-1 and TRBJ1-2; D not certain. V lost 5 bases and J 3 bases, leaving 13 bases between the germline ends. Looked up from germline, CDR1 is DFQATT and CDR2 is SNEGSKA (reference sequence). The CDR3 extends over 13 amino acids. DNA of the CDR3: TGCAGTGCTGGCCCTGGGCTCGACTATGGCTACACCTTC. It yields the protein CSAGPGLDYGYTF.

This chain links TRBV2 with TRBJ1-2, with D uncertain. Trimming took off 3 bases at V and 6 bases at J, with 11 bases between the two ends. Germline loops: CDR1 SNHLY, CDR2 FYNNEI. The CDR3 totals 13 residues. CDR3 protein: CASSDAGGDGYTF. The CDR3 DNA is TGTGCCAGCAGTGACGCAGGAGGAGATGGCTACACCTTC.

This chain connects TRBV2 to TRBJ2-7; no firm D call. Germline assignment: CDR1 SNHLY and CDR2 FYNNEI. Trimming stripped 7 bases from V and 6 bases from J, with 16 bases between. The CDR3 covers 13 residues. The CDR3 DNA reads TGTGCCAGCACCGGTATCACGGGCGGCGAGCAGTACTTC. It translates to CASTGITGGEQYF.

There are a few counts of this clonotype. This chain links TRBV18 with TRBJ2-5; the D gene is possibly TRBD1 (6 bases). With 2 bases removed from V and 2 bases from J, the gap between germline ends came to 15 bases. This CDR3 has 16 residues. Germline V CDR1 and CDR2: KGHSH, LQKENI. CDR3 in amino acids: CASSPLDRNLQETQYF. The CDR3 region has the DNA TGTGCCAGCTCACCATTGGACAGAAACCTACAAGAGACCCAGTACTTC.

There are a few counts of this clonotype. The rearrangement links TRBV27 to TRBJ1-6; 7 nucleotides match TRBD1. The germline gives CDR1 MNHEY, CDR2 SMNVEV (reference sequence). This CDR3 contains 15 residues. J lost 6 bases, V lost 2 bases, and 4 bases had no gene match. The CDR3 region is CASSLIRGPNSPLHF. The CDR3 DNA reads as TGTGCCAGCAGTTTAATTAGGGGGCCTAATTCACCCCTCCACTTT.

V usage is TRBV4-1 and J usage is TRBJ1-2; 8 bases agree with TRBD1. The CDR3 consists of 15 residues. V was clipped by 0 bases and J by 5 bases; unmatched bases: 5. Germline-derived CDR1 and CDR2 are MGHRA and YSYEKL. The DNA for the CDR3 is TGCGCCAGCAGCCAAGATGGGACAGGACCTTATGGCTACACCTTC. Amino acid sequence: CASSQDGTGPYGYTF.

V usage is TRBV6-1 and J usage is TRBJ2-1; 8 nucleotides align to TRBD2. The J segment lost 9 bases and the V segment lost 8 bases, leaving 12 bases of the junction unmatched. CDR3 length equals 14 residues. Germline values: CDR1 MNHNS, CDR2 SASEGT. CDR3 DNA: TGTGCCAGCGGCCAAGTATCGGGAGGGTCTGAGCAGTTCTTC. Protein sequence: CASGQVSGGSEQFF.

This clonotype was observed at least ten times. The V and J genes are TRBV12-3 or TRBV12-4 and TRBJ2-3; 8 bases fit TRBD2. The ends lost 7 bases at V and 7 bases at J; junction bases unmatched: 10. CDR3 length: 14 residues. The CDR3 is CASTEGAGVNTQYF. The CDR3 region has the DNA TGTGCCAGCACCGAGGGAGCGGGAGTAAATACGCAGTATTTT.

Details on this clonotype: A far larger clone is just one base off, so this is likely a read error. Since no conserved phenylalanine or tryptophan closes the CDR3, a read error is the likely cause. The chain employs TRBV7-2 and TRBJ2-3, with D unresolved. The V end lost 5 bases, the J end lost 0 bases, and 15 bases lay between the germline ends. The germline V gene encodes CDR1 SGHTA and CDR2 FQGNSA. The CDR3 has 16 residues. Here the CDR3 reads CASSRSVGPSTDTQYS. CDR3 in DNA: TGTGCCAGCAGCCGGTCCGTAGGACCTAGCACAGATACGCAGTATTCT.

Ten or more counts support this clonotype. This chain connects TRBV14 to TRBJ1-2; D is ambiguous. The germline V gene has CDR1 SGHDN and CDR2 FVKESK. Between the trimmed V and J ends, which lost 0 bases and 4 bases, there was a span of 9 bases. This CDR3 has 14 amino acids. The CDR3 DNA reads as TGTGCCAGCAGCCAAGAGGCCGGTTCCTATGGCTACACCTTC. As protein: CASSQEAGSYGYTF.

The chain links TRBV5-6 to TRBJ2-7; 11 bases are shared with TRBD2. V lost 4 bases, J lost 7 bases, and 13 bases stayed unmatched. This CDR3 has 16 residues. Germline loops: CDR1 SGHDT, CDR2 YYEEEE. The CDR3 sequence: CASSLRTSGSLYEQYF. In nucleotides, the CDR3 is TGTGCCAGCAGCCTAAGAACTAGCGGGAGTCTATATGAGCAGTACTTC.

V gene TRBV6-1 combines with J gene TRBJ1-5, with D possibly matching TRBD1 (6 bases). This CDR3 spans 15 amino acids. Trimming left V 2 bases short and J 4 bases short, with 12 bases between. Germline loops: CDR1 MNHNS, CDR2 SASEGT. CDR3 sequence (DNA): TGTGCCAGCAGTGAATCGGGGGGCGGGAATCAGCCCCAGCATTTT. Protein product: CASSESGGGNQPQHF.

The V and J genes are TRBV29-1 and TRBJ2-4, with 7 bases identical to TRBD2. Germline loops: CDR1 SQVTM, CDR2 ANQGSEA. There are 12 residues in the CDR3. Germline trimming cut 4 bases from V and 11 bases from J; bases unmatched to any gene: 8. CDR3 protein: CSVVEPGGFQYF. The CDR3 coding sequence is TGCAGCGTTGTAGAACCGGGAGGTTTTCAGTACTTC. The whole variable domain, filled in from reference TRBV29-1 and TRBJ2-4, reads SAVISQKPSRDICQRGTSLTIQCQVDSQVTMMFWYRQQPGQSLTLIATANQGSEATYESGFVIDKFPISRPNLTFSTLTVSNMSPEDSSIYLCSVVEPGGFQYFGAGTRLSVL.

At least ten counts were recorded for this clonotype. V gene TRBV20-1 combines with J gene TRBJ2-5; D remains unclear. Germline values: CDR1 DFQATT, CDR2 SNEGSKA (reference sequence). Trimming removed 6 bases from V and 5 bases from J, with 16 bases in between. The CDR3 has 13 amino acids. CDR3 sequence: CSATELTGETQYF. The CDR3 DNA follows: TGCAGTGCGACGGAACTCACTGGGGAGACCCAGTACTTC.

Worth noting for this clonotype: A much larger clone lies one base from this, so it may be a read error. The chain employs TRBV28 and TRBJ2-3, with D perhaps given as TRBD1 or TRBD2 (6 bases each). Per germline, CDR1 MDHEN and CDR2 SYDVKM. V gave up 3 bases and J gave up 2 bases, with 18 bases separating them. This CDR3 has 17 amino acids. CDR3 DNA: TGTGCCAGCAGTTTTCTTCCGGGGGCGATGAACACAGATACGCAGTATTTT. Amino acids: CASSFLPGAMNTDTQYF. Using reference TRBV28 and TRBJ2-3 for the parts outside the CDR3, the full variable domain is DVKVTQSSRYLVKRTGEKVFLECVQDMDHENMFWYRQDPGLGLRLIYFSYDVKMKEKGDIPEGYSVSREKKERFSLILESASTNQTSMYLCASSFLPGAMNTDTQYFGPGTRLTVL.

Only a few counts were recorded for this clonotype. This chain uses TRBV5-1 with TRBJ2-4; 10 nucleotides line up with TRBD2. CDR1 is SGHRS, CDR2 YFSETQ, per germline. The junction had 16 bases not matched to a gene; V was cut back by 1 base and J by 0 bases. This CDR3 contains 21 residues. CDR3 region: CASSLNWATSGSFIAKNIQYF. In nucleotides, the CDR3 is TGCGCCAGCAGCTTGAATTGGGCGACTAGCGGGTCATTTATAGCCAAAAACATTCAGTACTTC.

V is TRBV27 and J is TRBJ1-6, with D unclear. Looked up from germline, CDR1 is MNHEY and CDR2 is SMNVEV (reference sequence). Trimming left V 0 bases short and J 5 bases short, with 11 bases between. The CDR3 runs 16 residues. CDR3: CASSLSRAANNSPLHF. The CDR3 DNA reads TGTGCCAGCAGTTTATCCCGGGCAGCCAATAATTCACCCCTCCACTTT.

In its sample, this clonotype was seen a few times. A much larger clone lies one base from this, so it may be a read error. The conserved phenylalanine or tryptophan normally closing the CDR3 is absent here, so this likely arose from a read error. The genes are TRBV6-8 and TRBJ2-3; D unclear. CDR1 and CDR2 from the germline V gene are MNHGY and SAAAGT. The CDR3 length is 12 residues. Deletions cut 5 bases from V and 5 bases from J, with 8 bases between. CDR3 residues: CASSPDGDTQYS. The CDR3 region has the DNA TGTGCCAGCAGTCCCGATGGAGATACGCAGTATTCT.

V and J are TRBV7-2 and TRBJ1-6, with D unclear. The CDR3 extends over 14 amino acids. Germline V gene data show CDR1 as SGHTA and CDR2 as FQGNSA. Trimming cost V 8 bases and J 0 bases, with 8 bases left between them. CDR3 DNA: TGTGCCAGCGAACCTAGCTCCTATAATTCACCCCTCCACTTT. As protein: CASEPSSYNSPLHF.

This clonotype was counted a few times. This chain joins TRBV3-1 and TRBJ1-2; D is undetermined. This CDR3 comprises 14 residues. Germline CDR1 and CDR2: LGHDT and YNNKEL (reference sequence). With 6 bases removed from V and 5 bases from J, the gap between germline ends came to 16 bases. As DNA, the CDR3 is TGTGCCAGCAGTCCTGACATGTCCGGATATGGCTACACCTTC. The encoded protein is CASSPDMSGYGYTF.

This clonotype was found many times. The chain carries TRBV10-1 and TRBJ2-1; 7 positions agree with TRBD2. The junction had 11 bases not matched to a gene; V was cut back by 0 bases and J by 0 bases. This CDR3 has 19 residues. Germline V gives CDR1 WNHNN, CDR2 SYGVQD (reference sequence). CDR3 DNA: TGCGCCAGCAGTGAGTCCAGCGGGATCCCCCTAAGCTCCTACAATGAGCAGTTCTTC. Protein product: CASSESSGIPLSSYNEQFF.